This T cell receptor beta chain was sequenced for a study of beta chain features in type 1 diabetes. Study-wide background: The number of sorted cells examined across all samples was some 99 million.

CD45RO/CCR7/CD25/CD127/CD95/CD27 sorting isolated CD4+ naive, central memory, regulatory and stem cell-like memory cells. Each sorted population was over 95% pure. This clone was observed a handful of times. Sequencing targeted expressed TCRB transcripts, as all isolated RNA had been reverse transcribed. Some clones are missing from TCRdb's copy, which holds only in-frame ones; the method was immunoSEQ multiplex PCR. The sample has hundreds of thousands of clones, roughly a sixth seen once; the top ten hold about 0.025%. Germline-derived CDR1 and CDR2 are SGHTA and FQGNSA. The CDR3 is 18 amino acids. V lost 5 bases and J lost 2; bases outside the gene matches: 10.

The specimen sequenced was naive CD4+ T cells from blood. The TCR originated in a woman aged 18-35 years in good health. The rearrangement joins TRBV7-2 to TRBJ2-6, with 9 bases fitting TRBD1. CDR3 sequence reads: CASSPRAGTGTGANVLTF. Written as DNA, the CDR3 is TGTGCCAGCAGCCCACGGGCTGGGACAGGGACTGGGGCCAACGTCCTGACTTTC.